This TCR beta chain was observed in a study of somatic mutations in cytotoxic T cells in rheumatoid arthritis. About the study: Flow cytometric sorting isolated some V beta antibody-stained T-cell populations at nearly 100% purity, and among them were V beta1+ cells that underwent TCRB sequencing.

Turning to this clone: What it recognizes is unknown.

Study-wide results and caveats: For rheumatoid arthritis patients, CD8+ clonality increased with age, whereas it did not in healthy controls.

The CDR3 runs 15 residues. Per germline, CDR1 SGHRS and CDR2 YFSETQ. V dropped 2 bases and J dropped 4 bases, with 14 bases sitting between them. The assay was immunoSEQ multiplex PCR, and TCRdb's table has in-frame clones only and misses some. The sample carries about 26,000 clones, roughly 82% recorded once. The sample comprised CD8+ T cells sorted from blood. This receptor was taken from a man aged 45 to 65 in good health. The rearrangement joins TRBV5-1 to TRBJ2-3, with D maybe TRBD1 (6 bases). The CDR3 sequence: CASSFSLSGADTQYF. CDR3 in DNA: TGCGCCAGCAGCTTCTCCCTTTCAGGGGCAGATACGCAGTATTTT.